In this sample, the clone carrying this T cell receptor beta chain turned up many times. The data were taken from a study of blood T cell repertoires in COVID-19. Whole-study context: T cells, B-cell-depleted T cells, or PBMCs provided the cDNA or gDNA that served as material.

V lost 0 bases and J 0 bases, leaving 6 bases between the germline ends. From germline, CDR1 is MNHEY and CDR2 SVGEGT. The CDR3 sequence is 14 residues long. Some clones are missing from TCRdb's copy, which holds only in-frame ones; the method was immunoSEQ multiplex PCR. The repertoire holds roughly 350,000 clones, with 80% to 90% as singletons. The sequenced material came from peripheral blood. The TCR originated in a woman in her thirties with COVID-19, enrolled during active disease. This chain joins TRBV6-2 or TRBV6-3 and TRBJ2-7; D gene uncertain. The CDR3 loop is CASSYSSSSYEQYF. In DNA, the CDR3 is TGTGCCAGCAGTTACTCTAGCAGCTCCTACGAGCAGTACTTC.